This T cell receptor beta chain was profiled in a study of radiation and T cells in renal cell carcinoma. Findings and caveats of the study: From baseline, blood top tumor clonotypes peaked at 2 weeks post-radiation.

TCRdb's table, derived via immunoSEQ multiplex PCR, lists solely in-frame clones and lacks some. The sample gives about 77,000 clones, around 78% of which show up once; roughly 2.2% is in the top ten. Time point denoted: blood 4 weeks post-SBRT, at nephrectomy. As for treatment: 15 Gy SBRT to primary tumor, nephrectomy 4 weeks later. Nephrectomy followed 15 Gy stereotactic body radiation by 4 weeks. Serial blood draws occurred at baseline and 2 and 4 weeks post-SBRT. The tumor was a clear cell renal cell carcinoma. CDR1 is SNHLY, CDR2 FYNNEI, per germline. This CDR3 comprises 16 residues. The V end was cut by 2 bases, the J end by 8 bases, with 18 bases between. Note on this clone: Its antigen is undetermined.

The receptor's source is a woman between 55 and 75 years old with renal cell carcinoma. This sample comprised blood, obtained from a patient whose treatment included radiotherapy and nephrectomy. V gene TRBV2 combines with J gene TRBJ1-4, with D maybe TRBD1 (6 bases). DNA for the CDR3: TGTGCCAGCAGTGAATACGGCAGGGGCAAGGGGGAAAAACTGTTTTTT. It is translated as CASSEYGRGKGEKLFF.